Below are 31 T cell receptor beta chains sequenced from a single sample in a study of cytomegalovirus exposure and HLA in healthy donors. Only in-frame clones appear in the TCRdb table, and some are missing; sequencing was by immunoSEQ multiplex PCR. This sample has just over 65,000 clones, with nearly 98% found just once. Specimen: PBMCs. The receptors were gathered from a woman between 18 and 29 years old in good health and CMV-seropositive.

This chain uses TRBV28 with TRBJ1-5; no firm D call. Germline V CDR1 and CDR2: MDHEN, SYDVKM. The V gene lost 5 bases and the J gene lost 2 bases, with 13 bases spanning the gap. The CDR3 length is 15 residues. The CDR3 here is CASSPNGEGNQPQHF. The CDR3 DNA reads as TGTGCCAGCAGTCCGAATGGGGAGGGCAATCAGCCCCAGCATTTT.

This chain connects TRBV6-1 to TRBJ2-7; 10 bases align to TRBD2. Germline-derived CDR1 and CDR2 are MNHNS and SASEGT. This CDR3 comprises 15 residues. Trimming removed 3 bases from V and 4 bases from J; junction bases left unmatched: 6. CDR3 DNA sequence: TGTGCCAGCAGTGATCCAGCGGGAGGGCCGTACGAGCAGTACTTC. Translated: CASSDPAGGPYEQYF.

V gene TRBV6-1 combines with J gene TRBJ2-1; TRBD2 matches at 11 bases. Losses at the gene ends were 7 bases for V and 7 bases for J; bases not matched to a gene: 9. CDR1 and CDR2 (germline): MNHNS, SASEGT. CDR3 length: 15 amino acids. DNA for the CDR3: TGTGCCAGCACCCGAACTAGCGGGAGTCGTAATGAGCAGTTCTTC. Its translation: CASTRTSGSRNEQFF.

The rearrangement links TRBV28 to TRBJ2-6; D uncertain. The CDR3 extends over 15 amino acids. Germline assignment: CDR1 MDHEN and CDR2 SYDVKM. V lost 6 bases to trimming and J lost 0 bases, with 9 bases between them. CDR3 in amino acids: CASSKSLSGANVLTF. The CDR3 region has the DNA TGTGCCAGCAGCAAGAGCCTCTCTGGGGCCAACGTCCTGACTTTC.

The chain joins TRBV19 to TRBJ2-5, with D perhaps matching TRBD1 (5 bases). This CDR3 region has 15 residues. Per germline, CDR1 LNHDA and CDR2 SQIVND (reference sequence). V was shortened by 3 bases and J by 2 bases, with 13 bases between the two germline ends. CDR3: CASSMIEAGQETQYF. The CDR3, as DNA: TGTGCCAGTAGTATGATAGAGGCAGGGCAAGAGACCCAGTACTTC. The entire variable domain, with the rest obtained from reference TRBV19 and TRBJ2-5, is as follows: DGGITQSPKYLFRKEGQNVTLSCEQNLNHDAMYWYRQDPGQGLRLIYYSQIVNDFQKGDIAEGYSVSREKKESFPLTVTSAQKNPTAFYLCASSMIEAGQETQYFGPGTRLLVL.

The chain links TRBV4-1 to TRBJ2-7; 9 bases are a match to TRBD2. Looked up from germline, CDR1 is MGHRA and CDR2 is YSYEKL. The CDR3 sequence is 16 residues long. The J segment lost 4 bases and the V segment lost 1 base, leaving 8 bases of the junction unmatched. CDR3 nucleotide sequence: TGCGCCAGCAGCCAAGGGGTTTTGGCGGGAGGGTACGAGCAGTACTTC. It encodes CASSQGVLAGGYEQYF.

As for this clone: One end of the junction is discordant with germline, which a read error may explain. The chain joins TRBV4-2 to TRBJ2-1; D might be TRBD2 (6 bases). The CDR3 is made up of 15 amino acids. CDR1 and CDR2 (germline): LGHNA, YNFKEQ. The CDR3 DNA is TGTGCCAGCAGCCGCCACCGGGACTCCGACAATGAGCAGTTCTTC. Its protein is CASSRHRDSDNEQFF.

This clone was recorded once. The chain couples TRBV28 to TRBJ2-2, with 9 nucleotides matching TRBD2. This CDR3 is built from 16 residues. In germline, CDR1 is MDHEN, CDR2 SYDVKM. The junction had 4 bases not matched to a gene; V was cut back by 2 bases and J by 3 bases. CDR3 nucleotide sequence: TGTGCCAGCAGTTTAAGGGTAGCGGGAGACACCGGGGAGCTGTTTTTT. This encodes CASSLRVAGDTGELFF.

The rearrangement uses TRBV28 and TRBJ2-1, with 9 nucleotides matching TRBD1. This CDR3 has 16 amino acids. V dropped 3 bases and J dropped 6; count of bases not matched to a gene: 9. Germline V gives CDR1 MDHEN, CDR2 SYDVKM. CDR3 in amino acids: CASSFPGTGFSNEQFF. DNA of the CDR3: TGTGCCAGCAGTTTTCCCGGGACAGGGTTTAGCAATGAGCAGTTCTTC.

The chain links TRBV9 to TRBJ2-3; 13 nucleotides match TRBD2. The CDR3 extends over 15 amino acids. V dropped 4 bases and J dropped 8; count of bases not matched to a gene: 7. In germline, CDR1 is SGDLS, CDR2 YYNGEE. Here the CDR3 DNA reads TGTGCCAGCAGCCCTACTAGCGGGAGGGCCGTTACGCAGTATTTT. Residues: CASSPTSGRAVTQYF.

This clone was found once. This chain joins TRBV28 and TRBJ1-1; D not certain. Per germline, CDR1 MDHEN and CDR2 SYDVKM. The V end lost 3 bases, the J end lost 2 bases, and 19 bases lay between the germline ends. The CDR3 consists of 17 residues. This chain's CDR3 is CASSFDTELPLNTEAFF. The CDR3 DNA reads TGTGCCAGCAGTTTCGACACGGAACTCCCCCTAAACACTGAAGCTTTCTTT.

J is TRBJ1-4 and V is TRBV30, with 10 bases matching TRBD1. This CDR3 region has 14 residues. The germline V gene encodes CDR1 GTSNPN and CDR2 SVGIG (reference sequence). V lost 5 bases, J lost 3 bases, and 3 bases stayed unmatched. The CDR3: CAWSDRGPNEKLFF. The CDR3 bases are TGTGCCTGGTCCGACAGGGGGCCTAATGAAAAACTGTTTTTT.

The V gene is TRBV29-1, the J gene TRBJ2-1; TRBD2 matches at 11 bases. Germline trimming cut 7 bases from V and 3 bases from J; bases unmatched to any gene: 5. CDR1 is SQVTM and CDR2 is ANQGSEA in the germline V gene. This CDR3 comprises 14 residues. In nucleotides, the CDR3 is TGCAGCGCCCTAGCGGGAGGCGACTACAATGAGCAGTTCTTC. Residues: CSALAGGDYNEQFF.

The V call is TRBV28, the J call TRBJ2-1; 7 nucleotides agree with TRBD2. The CDR3 spans 12 residues. Trimming cost V 4 bases and J 14 bases; bases outside gene matches: 8. From germline, CDR1 is MDHEN and CDR2 SYDVKM. The CDR3 DNA follows: TGTGCCAGCAGTTACCAAGCGGGGTTTGAGTTCTTC. Translating it yields CASSYQAGFEFF. The whole variable domain, remainder taken from reference TRBV28 and TRBJ2-1, is DVKVTQSSRYLVKRTGEKVFLECVQDMDHENMFWYRQDPGLGLRLIYFSYDVKMKEKGDIPEGYSVSREKKERFSLILESASTNQTSMYLCASSYQAGFEFFGPGTRLTVL.

This chain's CDR3 is CASSSTNSGNTIYF. The CDR3 DNA is TGTGCCAGCAGCTCGACAAACTCTGGAAACACCATATATTTT. J is TRBJ1-3 and V is TRBV7-9; D unclear. Germline V lookup: CDR1 SEHNR, CDR2 FQNEAQ (reference sequence). Trimming left V 4 bases short and J 0 bases short, with 7 bases between. The CDR3 runs to 14 residues.

The CDR3 DNA sequence: TGTGCCACCGGGTGGGGGACTAGCGGGAGGAAGACCCAGTACTTC. Translation: CATGWGTSGRKTQYF. The J gene is TRBJ2-5, the V gene TRBV15, with TRBD2 identical over 15 bases. Trimming at V came to 8 bases and at J to 6 bases, leaving 7 bases not matched to a gene. CDR3 length: 15 amino acids. Germline CDR1 is LNHNV and CDR2 is YYDKDF (reference sequence).

The chain combines TRBV7-6 with TRBJ2-3; 8 positions match TRBD1. The length of the CDR3 is 17 residues. V shed 5 bases and J 3 bases; nucleotides not matched to a gene: 13. From germline, CDR1 is SGHVS and CDR2 FNYEAQ. CDR3 sequence reads: CASSRWNQGARTDTQYF. The CDR3 DNA reads as TGTGCCAGCAGCCGATGGAACCAGGGGGCGCGGACAGATACGCAGTATTTT.

V gene TRBV30 combines with J gene TRBJ2-1; TRBD2 matches at 13 bases. The CDR3 loop spans 16 amino acids. Trimming at V came to 0 bases and at J to 14 bases, leaving 13 bases not matched to a gene. The V gene's germline CDR1 is GTSNPN and CDR2 SVGIG (reference sequence). CDR3 sequence: CAWSVGQGGTSGTKFF. CDR3 in DNA: TGTGCCTGGAGTGTCGGACAGGGGGGGACTAGCGGGACTAAGTTCTTC.

The chain recombines TRBV30 with TRBJ2-1, with 7 bases that match TRBD2. The length of the CDR3 is 14 residues. Germline trimming cut 5 bases from V and 4 bases from J; bases unmatched to any gene: 8. Germline V gene sequence: CDR1 GTSNPN, CDR2 SVGIG (reference sequence). CDR3 amino acids: CAWSRDYFYNEQFF. CDR3 coding DNA: TGTGCCTGGTCCCGGGACTACTTTTACAATGAGCAGTTCTTC.

This sequence joins TRBV30 and TRBJ1-5; D is ambiguous. Trimming removed 5 bases from V and 6 bases from J, with 8 bases in between. CDR1 is GTSNPN and CDR2 is SVGIG in the germline V gene (reference sequence). The CDR3 runs to 11 residues. The CDR3 is CAWGSGQPQHF. The CDR3 coding sequence is TGTGCCTGGGGCTCAGGTCAGCCCCAGCATTTT.

V is TRBV28 and J is TRBJ1-2; D uncertain. CDR1 and CDR2 from the germline V gene are MDHEN and SYDVKM. Trimming removed 2 bases at V and 2 bases at J, with 6 bases between. The CDR3 spans 13 residues. Written as DNA, the CDR3 is TGTGCCAGCAGTTTACGGTGGAACTATGGCTACACCTTC. It specifies CASSLRWNYGYTF.

The chain combines TRBV6-5 with TRBJ1-2; the match to TRBD1 covers 9 bases. The CDR3 is 14 amino acids. In germline, CDR1 is MNHEY, CDR2 SVGAGI. The V gene end was trimmed by 5 bases and the J gene end by 4 bases; junction bases not matched to a gene: 5. In DNA, the CDR3 is TGTGCCAGCAGTCCCCAACAGGGGGCCTATGGCTACACCTTC. Protein: CASSPQQGAYGYTF.

The rearrangement links TRBV25-1 to TRBJ2-1; 9 bases match TRBD2. J gave up 15 bases and V 4 bases, and 7 bases lay outside the gene matches. Germline loops: CDR1 MGHDK, CDR2 SYGVNS. The CDR3 runs to 12 residues. As DNA, the CDR3 is TGTGCCAGCAGTGCCAGGACTAGCGATATGTTCTTC. Its translation: CASSARTSDMFF.

This chain links TRBV27 with TRBJ1-5, with D perhaps TRBD1 (5 bases). CDR3 length: 15 amino acids. Germline CDR1 reads MNHEY; CDR2 reads SMNVEV (reference sequence). V dropped 4 bases and J dropped 5 bases, with 15 bases sitting between them. CDR3 loop: CASSSAQGWDQPQHF. Written as DNA, the CDR3 is TGTGCCAGCAGTTCGGCTCAGGGATGGGATCAGCCCCAGCATTTT.

The chain carries TRBV30 and TRBJ2-3; 12 bases are shared with TRBD2. Germline V lookup: CDR1 GTSNPN, CDR2 SVGIG (reference sequence). J lost 0 bases, V lost 5 bases, and 6 bases had no gene match. The CDR3 runs 16 residues. The CDR3 reads CAWQTGTSGSTDTQYF. As DNA, the CDR3 is TGTGCCTGGCAAACCGGGACTAGCGGGAGCACAGATACGCAGTATTTT.

This sequence joins TRBV13 and TRBJ1-4, with D tentatively TRBD1 (6 bases). Deletions cut 5 bases from V and 1 base from J, with 11 bases between. Germline values: CDR1 PRHDT, CDR2 FYEKMQ (reference sequence). The CDR3 extends over 15 amino acids. The CDR3, as DNA: TGTGCCAGCAGCCGTCGACAGGAAACTAATGAAAAACTGTTTTTT. Translation gives CASSRRQETNEKLFF. The full variable domain, completed using reference TRBV13 and TRBJ1-4, is AAGVIQSPRHLIKEKRETATLKCYPIPRHDTVYWYQQGPGQDPQFLISFYEKMQSDKGSIPDRFSAQQFSDYHSELNMSSLELGDSALYFCASSRRQETNEKLFFGSGTQLSVL.

The V and J genes are TRBV5-1 and TRBJ1-1; D is ambiguous. Germline V gene data show CDR1 as SGHRS and CDR2 as YFSETQ. This CDR3 has 17 amino acids. V lost 2 bases, J lost 6 bases, and 23 bases lay in between. DNA of the CDR3: TGCGCCAGCAGCTTAACGGGATCGGAGTTTTTATCTTCTGAAGCTTTCTTT. It translates to CASSLTGSEFLSSEAFF.

V is TRBV27 and J is TRBJ2-2, with 8 positions matching TRBD2. The CDR3 spans 16 residues. The germline CDR1 and CDR2 sequences are MNHEY and SMNVEV (reference sequence). Trimming cost V 5 bases and J 4 bases; bases outside gene matches: 9. The CDR3 DNA follows: TGTGCCAGCAGTGCTGCGGGACTAGTCGCCACCGGGGAGCTGTTTTTT. This gives the protein CASSAAGLVATGELFF.

This chain uses TRBV28 with TRBJ1-3; maybe TRBD1 (6 bases). The V gene lost 6 bases and the J gene lost 3 bases, with 12 bases spanning the gap. The V gene's germline CDR1 is MDHEN and CDR2 SYDVKM. This CDR3 region has 14 residues. As DNA, the CDR3 is TGTGCCAGCAGCCTGCAGGGGTTTGGAAACACCATATATTTT. This translates into CASSLQGFGNTIYF.

The chain recombines TRBV4-1 with TRBJ2-3, with 8 bases identical to TRBD2. Germline trimming cut 0 bases from V and 3 bases from J; bases unmatched to any gene: 5. CDR3 length: 16 amino acids. Germline assignment: CDR1 MGHRA and CDR2 YSYEKL. The CDR3 nucleotides are TGCGCCAGCAGCCAAGAACCCGGACTAGCAACAGATACGCAGTATTTT. It yields the protein CASSQEPGLATDTQYF.

The V gene is TRBV7-9, the J gene TRBJ1-1; D is unclear. CDR1 and CDR2 from the germline V gene are SEHNR and FQNEAQ (reference sequence). This CDR3 has 15 amino acids. Between the trimmed V and J ends, which lost 5 bases and 1 base, there was a span of 14 bases. DNA for the CDR3: TGTGCCAGCAGCCAATCAAAAGCCGGGAACACTGAAGCTTTCTTT. Protein sequence: CASSQSKAGNTEAFF.